This record concerns one T cell receptor (beta chain) sequence. Its matching antigen is unknown. This entry is derived from a study of CD8 T cells in ankylosing spondylitis. Whole-study results and caveats: Reportedly, significant enrichment of disease-linked clones occurred in matched ankylosing spondylitis synovial fluid. Typical of ankylosing spondylitis blood, it appeared, was a TCR beta motif of eight highly homologous variants.

This CDR3 has 13 residues. The ends were cut back, 6 bases at V and 2 bases at J, with 11 bases in the middle. The germline V gene encodes CDR1 SGHTA and CDR2 FQGNSA. TCRdb called the 5' RACE reads again in MiXCR, with one record for every CDR3 protein. Found here are roughly 180,000 distinct CDR3 sequences, 10% to 15% of them singletons; the top ten hold about 11%. The sequence was collected from a female donor with ankylosing spondylitis or in good health (not recorded which). This chain uses TRBV7-2 with TRBJ2-7, with D unclear. Sequenced sample: blood, either unsorted or a sorted T cell fraction (not recorded which). In nucleotides, the CDR3 is TGTGCCAGCAGTTATGACAAGACCTACGAGCAGTACTTC. It codes for CASSYDKTYEQYF.